One and the same sample provided the 20 T cell receptor beta chains below, sequenced in a study of shared clonotypes between healthy human individuals. This table comes from immunoSEQ multiplex PCR, and its TCRdb copy is limited to in-frame clones, with some not included. The sample has roughly 2,000,000 clones; around 93% are singletons. CD8 cells regarded as naive lacked CD45RO, were positively chosen for CCR7, and omitted terminally differentiated effector memory CD45RA+ cells. The sequencing sample was made of naive CD8+ T cells from PBMCs. These receptors all come from a man between 18 and 35 years old in good health. Some clones in this sample may be carry-over from other donors' samples.

The V gene is TRBV7-9, the J gene TRBJ1-5; a possible D gene is TRBD1 (6 bases). Germline loops: CDR1 SEHNR, CDR2 FQNEAQ (reference sequence). Trimming took 1 base from V and 4 from J, leaving 17 bases between them. This CDR3 is 17 amino acids long. CDR3 protein: CASSLVGRQGMNQPQHF. In DNA, the CDR3 is TGTGCCAGCAGCTTAGTTGGACGGCAGGGGATGAATCAGCCCCAGCATTTT.

This rearrangement joins TRBV7-2 to TRBJ2-5, with D possibly being TRBD1 (6 bases). The CDR3 totals 17 residues. CDR1 is SGHTA, CDR2 FQGNSA, per germline. Deletions cut 3 bases from V and 2 bases from J, with 19 bases between. The CDR3 region has the DNA TGTGCCAGCAGCTTCCCCGCAGGGGCAGAGGGGCAAGAGACCCAGTACTTC. Translation gives CASSFPAGAEGQETQYF.

The rearrangement joins TRBV9 to TRBJ2-7, with D perhaps being TRBD1 or TRBD2 (6 bases each). CDR1 is SGDLS, CDR2 YYNGEE, per germline. Trimming took off 4 bases at V and 5 bases at J, with 19 bases between the two ends. The CDR3 is 15 amino acids. CDR3 sequence: CASSSPEGGVDEQYF. The CDR3 DNA reads as TGTGCCAGCAGCTCCCCCGAGGGGGGAGTGGACGAGCAGTACTTC. Full variable domain (rest looked up from reference TRBV9 and TRBJ2-7): DSGVTQTPKHLITATGQRVTLRCSPRSGDLSVYWYQQSLDQGLQFLIQYYNGEERAKGNILERFSAQQFPDLHSELNLSSLELGDSALYFCASSSPEGGVDEQYFGPGTRLTVT.

This clone was seen a few times. This chain connects TRBV19 to TRBJ1-5; no clear D gene. The CDR3 consists of 14 residues. V dropped 3 bases and J dropped 4 bases, with 10 bases sitting between them. CDR1 and CDR2 (germline): LNHDA, SQIVND (reference sequence). CDR3 nucleotides: TGTGCCAGTAGTATCTTGGGCGGAAATCAGCCCCAGCATTTT. It yields the protein CASSILGGNQPQHF.

The CDR3 here is CSVEGRGAGLDGYTF. The CDR3 region has the DNA TGCAGCGTTGAAGGCAGGGGGGCAGGTCTCGATGGCTACACCTTC. This rearrangement joins TRBV29-1 to TRBJ1-2; 7 bases are a match to TRBD1. J was trimmed by 6 bases and V by 1 base; bases with no gene match: 11. This CDR3 is built from 15 residues. Germline V CDR1 and CDR2: SQVTM, ANQGSEA.

About this clone: One end of the junction fails to match germline, which may point to a read error. The V call is TRBV4-1, the J call TRBJ2-1, with D perhaps being TRBD1 or TRBD2 (6 bases each). Germline loops: CDR1 MGHRA, CDR2 YSYEKL. The CDR3 is 15 residues long. CDR3 protein: CASSHGGLSYNEQFF. CDR3 DNA sequence: TGCGCCAGTAGCCACGGGGGCCTCTCCTACAATGAGCAGTTCTTC.

V and J are TRBV2 and TRBJ1-5; no firm D call. Germline CDR1 SNHLY, CDR2 FYNNEI. V lost 4 bases, J lost 4 bases, and 11 bases lay in between. The CDR3 is 14 amino acids. Here the CDR3 reads CASSVGQPNQPQHF. CDR3 bases: TGTGCCAGCAGTGTCGGGCAGCCTAATCAGCCCCAGCATTTT.

Concerning this clone: The same CDR3 also results from other DNA sequences found in this sample. The CDR3 nucleotides are TGTGCCAGCAGCCTGCGGACTAGCGGGCCATACAATGAGCAGTTCTTC. It translates to CASSLRTSGPYNEQFF. The chain couples TRBV13 to TRBJ2-1, with TRBD2 identical over 11 bases. This CDR3 contains 16 residues. Germline loops: CDR1 PRHDT, CDR2 FYEKMQ (reference sequence). V shed 5 bases and J 4 bases; nucleotides not matched to a gene: 7. Supplemented by reference TRBV13 and TRBJ2-1, the full variable domain reads AAGVIQSPRHLIKEKRETATLKCYPIPRHDTVYWYQQGPGQDPQFLISFYEKMQSDKGSIPDRFSAQQFSDYHSELNMSSLELGDSALYFCASSLRTSGPYNEQFFGPGTRLTVL.

The rearrangement joins TRBV27 to TRBJ1-1, with 7 nucleotides matching TRBD1. Germline lookup yields CDR1 MNHEY and CDR2 SMNVEV (reference sequence). V gave up 3 bases and J gave up 7 bases; unmatched junction bases: 5. The CDR3 runs 13 residues. The CDR3 here is CASSFEQGHEAFF. Here the CDR3 DNA reads TGTGCCAGCAGTTTTGAACAGGGGCATGAAGCTTTCTTT.

This clone was picked up one time. V and J are TRBV27 and TRBJ1-4; D uncertain. Trimming stripped 3 bases from V and 6 bases from J, with 8 bases between. Germline V CDR1 and CDR2: MNHEY, SMNVEV (reference sequence). There are 13 residues in the CDR3. The CDR3 DNA sequence: TGTGCCAGCAGTTTGCTCTTGGATGAAAAACTGTTTTTT. This gives the protein CASSLLLDEKLFF.

The chain recombines TRBV15 with TRBJ1-2; D not resolved. The CDR3 consists of 15 residues. V was cut by 5 bases and J by 2 bases, with 15 bases left in between. The germline V gene has CDR1 LNHNV and CDR2 YYDKDF (reference sequence). Here the CDR3 DNA reads TGTGCCACCAGCCTAGGTGGTGCCTCCAACTATGGCTACACCTTC. It translates to CATSLGGASNYGYTF.

The genes are TRBV28 and TRBJ2-1; the match to TRBD1 covers 9 bases. V was clipped by 6 bases and J by 5 bases; unmatched bases: 8. Germline V gene data show CDR1 as MDHEN and CDR2 as SYDVKM. The length of the CDR3 is 15 residues. The CDR3 loop reads CASRNRDRVHNEQFF. The CDR3 nucleotides are TGTGCCAGCAGAAACCGGGACAGGGTCCACAATGAGCAGTTCTTC.

This clone is a singleton in its sample. The V gene is TRBV28, the J gene TRBJ2-1; TRBD2 matches at 8 bases. The V and J ends lost 7 bases and 2 bases, in that order; junction bases with no gene match: 7. Germline V lookup: CDR1 MDHEN, CDR2 SYDVKM. The CDR3 totals 15 residues. The chain's CDR3 is CASIAGGRAYNEQFF. In nucleotides, the CDR3 is TGTGCCAGCATCGCGGGGGGCAGGGCCTACAATGAGCAGTTCTTC. The full variable domain, with the rest looked up from reference TRBV28 and TRBJ2-1, is DVKVTQSSRYLVKRTGEKVFLECVQDMDHENMFWYRQDPGLGLRLIYFSYDVKMKEKGDIPEGYSVSREKKERFSLILESASTNQTSMYLCASIAGGRAYNEQFFGPGTRLTVL.

V usage is TRBV29-1 and J usage is TRBJ1-2, with D hard to call. Germline values: CDR1 SQVTM, CDR2 ANQGSEA. The CDR3 totals 12 residues. V was clipped by 5 bases and J by 4 bases, with 11 bases between them. Here the CDR3 reads CSVRMDTYGYTF. The CDR3 coding sequence is TGCAGCGTTCGGATGGATACCTATGGCTACACCTTC.

The chain is built from TRBV7-9 and TRBJ2-3; 9 positions match TRBD2. J lost 3 bases, V lost 4 bases, and 8 bases had no gene match. The CDR3 has 16 amino acids. Per the germline V gene, CDR1 is SEHNR and CDR2 is FQNEAQ (reference sequence). The CDR3: CASSSPGLAGTDTQYF. The CDR3 nucleotides read TGTGCCAGCAGCTCACCGGGACTAGCCGGGACAGATACGCAGTATTTT. Looking up the rest from reference TRBV7-9 and TRBJ2-3 gives the full variable domain: DTGVSQNPRHKITKRGQNVTFRCDPISEHNRLYWYRQTLGQGPEFLTYFQNEAQLEKSRLLSDRFSAERPKGSFSTLEIQRTEQGDSAMYLCASSSPGLAGTDTQYFGPGTRLTVL.

The chain employs TRBV4-1 and TRBJ2-2; 7 positions match TRBD1. Germline CDR1 is MGHRA and CDR2 is YSYEKL. Losses at the gene ends were 4 bases for V and 0 bases for J; bases not matched to a gene: 17. CDR3 length: 20 amino acids. CDR3 bases: TGCGCCAGCAGCCCTCGGTACGGGACAGCCGGGACCACGAACACCGGGGAGCTGTTTTTT. It is translated as CASSPRYGTAGTTNTGELFF.

The J gene is TRBJ2-3, the V gene TRBV4-1; 10 nucleotides agree with TRBD2. The germline gives CDR1 MGHRA, CDR2 YSYEKL. Trimming at V came to 1 base and at J to 2 bases, leaving 3 bases not matched to a gene. This CDR3 is 16 amino acids long. Here the CDR3 DNA reads TGCGCCAGCAGCCAAGGGACTAGCGGAGCCACAGATACGCAGTATTTT. It is translated as CASSQGTSGATDTQYF.

This rearrangement joins TRBV11-2 to TRBJ2-1; 11 bases fit TRBD2. With 3 bases clipped from V and 8 bases from J, the junction kept 12 bases outside the gene matches. This CDR3 is 17 amino acids long. The germline V gene has CDR1 SGHAT and CDR2 FQNNGV. CDR3 DNA sequence: TGTGCCAGCAGCTTGAGGCCTCTAGCGGGAGGACGTGATGAGCAGTTCTTC. It codes for CASSLRPLAGGRDEQFF.

This sequence joins TRBV6-1 and TRBJ2-3; D gene ambiguous. There are 14 residues in the CDR3. CDR1 is MNHNS and CDR2 is SASEGT in the germline V gene. V was trimmed by 6 bases and J by 1 base, leaving 11 bases between them. DNA of the CDR3: TGTGCCAGCAGGAAGCCGGCCCGCACAGATACGCAGTATTTT. Protein sequence: CASRKPARTDTQYF.

CDR3 sequence reads: CASSLADRGAYGYTF. The CDR3 region has the DNA TGTGCCAGCAGCTTGGCCGACAGGGGCGCCTATGGCTACACCTTC. V and J are TRBV5-6 and TRBJ1-2; 8 nucleotides align to TRBD1. Germline loops: CDR1 SGHDT, CDR2 YYEEEE. This CDR3 has 15 residues. Germline trimming cut 0 bases from V and 4 bases from J; bases unmatched to any gene: 5.